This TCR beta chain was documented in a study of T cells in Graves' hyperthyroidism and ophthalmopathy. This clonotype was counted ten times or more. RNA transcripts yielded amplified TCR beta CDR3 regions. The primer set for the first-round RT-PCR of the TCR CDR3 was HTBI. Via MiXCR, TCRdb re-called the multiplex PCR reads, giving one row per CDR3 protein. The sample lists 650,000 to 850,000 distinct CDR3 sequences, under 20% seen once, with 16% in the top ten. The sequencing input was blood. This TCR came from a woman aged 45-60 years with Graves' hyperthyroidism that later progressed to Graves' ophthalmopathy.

CDR3 residues: CASSTAPGLWAFF. The CDR3 nucleotides are TGTGCCAGCAGCACTGCTCCTGGGTTGTGGGCTTTCTTT. The chain has TRBV28 and TRBJ1-1, with unresolved D. Germline lookup yields CDR1 MDHEN and CDR2 SYDVKM. The CDR3 loop spans 13 amino acids. V lost 6 bases and J 11 bases, leaving 19 bases between the germline ends.